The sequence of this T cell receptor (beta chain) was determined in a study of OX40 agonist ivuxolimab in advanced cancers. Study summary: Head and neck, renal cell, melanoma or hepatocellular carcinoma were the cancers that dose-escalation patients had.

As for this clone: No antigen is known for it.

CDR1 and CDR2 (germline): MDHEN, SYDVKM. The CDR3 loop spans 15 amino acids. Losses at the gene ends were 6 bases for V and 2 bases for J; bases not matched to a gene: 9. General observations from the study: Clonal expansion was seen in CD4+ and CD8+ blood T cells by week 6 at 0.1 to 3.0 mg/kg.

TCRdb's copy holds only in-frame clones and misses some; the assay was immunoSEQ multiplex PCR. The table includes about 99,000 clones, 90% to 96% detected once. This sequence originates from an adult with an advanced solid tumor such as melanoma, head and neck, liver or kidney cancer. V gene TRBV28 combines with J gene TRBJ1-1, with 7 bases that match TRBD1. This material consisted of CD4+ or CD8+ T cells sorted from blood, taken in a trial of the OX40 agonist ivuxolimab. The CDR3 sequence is CASSYDRAVNTEAFF. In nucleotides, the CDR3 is TGTGCCAGCAGCTATGACAGGGCGGTCAACACTGAAGCTTTCTTT.